Presented here are 25 T cell receptor beta chains from one specimen sequenced in a study of T cell repertoires in cytomegalovirus infection. TCRdb reprocessed the reads with MiXCR, giving one entry per CDR3 protein. The sample has some 230,000 distinct CDR3 sequences; roughly 22% are singletons. What was sequenced was CD8+ T cells from PBMCs. The source of these receptors is a human donor in good health (CMV status not recorded). Some clones in this sample may be carry-over from other donors' samples.

At least ten counts were recorded for this clonotype. The gene calls are TRBV28 and TRBJ2-7; 8 nucleotides line up with TRBD1. This CDR3 is built from 14 residues. V gave up 6 bases and J gave up 3 bases; unmatched junction bases: 7. Germline CDR1 reads MDHEN; CDR2 reads SYDVKM. The CDR3 DNA is TGTGCCAGCAGCCAGGCGGGGACAGGCTACGAGCAGTACTTC. Its protein product is CASSQAGTGYEQYF.

In this sample, this clonotype turned up many times. The chain combines TRBV7-9 with TRBJ2-1; TRBD1 is a possible D gene (5 bases). This CDR3 spans 15 amino acids. Per the germline V gene, CDR1 is SEHNR and CDR2 is FQNEAQ (reference sequence). V gave up 2 bases and J gave up 0 bases, with 8 bases separating them. The CDR3 DNA reads TGTGCCAGCAGCTTAATCCAGGGCTCCTACAATGAGCAGTTCTTC. This sequence encodes CASSLIQGSYNEQFF.

This clonotype was recorded a few times. V and J are TRBV2 and TRBJ2-2, with TRBD2 matching 7 bases. With V trimmed by 8 bases and J by 0 bases, 6 bases remained unmatched. Germline CDR1 reads SNHLY; CDR2 reads FYNNEI. The CDR3 consists of 15 residues. CDR3 nucleotides: TGTGCCAGCGGAGGAGCGGGGACGAACACCGGGGAGCTGTTTTTT. Translated: CASGGAGTNTGELFF.

Many counts were recorded for this clonotype. The CDR3 DNA reads as TGTGCCAGCAGCTTAGTTGAGGGGGAGCTGTTTTTT. This sequence encodes CASSLVEGELFF. The chain links TRBV7-6 to TRBJ2-2, with D uncertain. Germline loops: CDR1 SGHVS, CDR2 FNYEAQ. The CDR3 is 12 amino acids. The V end was cut by 1 base, the J end by 8 bases, with 5 bases between.

This clonotype was picked up many times. This chain joins TRBV7-9 and TRBJ1-1, with TRBD1 identical over 11 bases. Trimming took 1 base from V and 4 from J; bases not matched to a gene: 8. This CDR3 has 17 residues. The germline CDR1 and CDR2 sequences are SEHNR and FQNEAQ (reference sequence). The CDR3 here is CASSLGRDRGKITEAFF. In DNA form, the CDR3 reads TGTGCCAGCAGCTTAGGCCGGGACAGGGGGAAAATCACTGAAGCTTTCTTT.

This chain connects TRBV29-1 to TRBJ2-1; D may be TRBD2 (5 bases). The germline gives CDR1 SQVTM, CDR2 ANQGSEA. Deletions cut 7 bases from V and 6 bases from J, with 16 bases between. This CDR3 is 13 amino acids long. The CDR3 spells CSAEDSNGNEQFF. The DNA for the CDR3 is TGCAGCGCCGAGGACTCGAATGGCAATGAGCAGTTCTTC.

This clonotype was counted a few times. The rearrangement uses TRBV7-9 and TRBJ2-3; 7 nucleotides align to TRBD2. The CDR3 extends over 13 amino acids. The germline V gene has CDR1 SEHNR and CDR2 FQNEAQ (reference sequence). The V and J ends lost 4 bases and 10 bases, in that order; junction bases with no gene match: 8. DNA for the CDR3: TGTGCCAGCAGCTACCGGACTAGTCTCGCGCAGTATTTT. Translated, it gives CASSYRTSLAQYF. Based on the CDR3 plus reference TRBV7-9 and TRBJ2-3, the full variable domain is DTGVSQNPRHKITKRGQNVTFRCDPISEHNRLYWYRQTLGQGPEFLTYFQNEAQLEKSRLLSDRFSAERPKGSFSTLEIQRTEQGDSAMYLCASSYRTSLAQYFGPGTRLTVL.

The chain combines TRBV14 with TRBJ1-1; D ambiguous. Germline assignment: CDR1 SGHDN and CDR2 FVKESK. Trimming pared 1 base from V and 9 bases from J, leaving 9 bases between. This CDR3 region has 12 residues. The CDR3 protein is CASSQGIQQAFF. The CDR3 DNA follows: TGTGCCAGCAGCCAAGGAATACAGCAAGCTTTCTTT.

This clonotype was recorded once. The chain has TRBV6-4 and TRBJ1-1; D is unclear. The germline CDR1 and CDR2 sequences are MRHNA and SNTAGT. The CDR3 consists of 13 residues. V was cut by 3 bases and J by 6 bases, with 11 bases left in between. The CDR3 bases are TGTGCCAGCAGTGAAGGACCCCCGTCTGAAGCTTTCTTT. Translated, it gives CASSEGPPSEAFF.

To note about this clonotype: This sequence may be a read error, since a much larger clone differs from it by one base. This chain joins TRBV7-2 and TRBJ1-3; D uncertain. Germline V CDR1 and CDR2: SGHTA, FQGNSA. The CDR3 runs 13 residues. Trimming shortened V by 7 bases and J by 4 bases, and 11 bases separated the two germline ends. CDR3: CASNTVPGNTIYF. The DNA of the CDR3 is TGTGCCAGCAATACAGTACCCGGAAACACCATATATTTT.

The genes are TRBV7-2 and TRBJ1-6, with D perhaps matching TRBD1 (5 bases). CDR3 size: 13 residues. V lost 4 bases, J lost 10 bases, and 11 bases lay in between. CDR1 is SGHTA and CDR2 is FQGNSA in the germline V gene. The CDR3 loop is CASSSQQESPLHF. The CDR3 DNA reads TGTGCCAGCAGCTCCCAACAGGAATCACCCCTCCACTTT. Using reference TRBV7-2 and TRBJ1-6 for the parts outside the CDR3, the full variable domain is GAGVSQSPSNKVTEKGKDVELRCDPISGHTALYWYRQSLGQGLEFLIYFQGNSAPDKSGLPSDRFSAERTGGSVSTLTIQRTQQEDSAVYLCASSSQQESPLHFGNGTRLTVT.

The J gene is TRBJ1-4, the V gene TRBV5-1; tentatively, D is TRBD1 (5 bases). Trimming stripped 0 bases from V and 3 bases from J, with 12 bases between. The CDR3 is made up of 16 amino acids. The V gene's germline CDR1 is SGHRS and CDR2 YFSETQ. The CDR3 region has the DNA TGCGCCAGCAGCTTGGGGGAGGGGCCCTCTAATGAAAAACTGTTTTTT. The encoded protein is CASSLGEGPSNEKLFF.

Many counts were recorded for this clonotype. The V gene is TRBV5-5, the J gene TRBJ1-1; TRBD1 aligns across 10 bases. The V gene end was trimmed by 4 bases and the J gene end by 4 bases; junction bases not matched to a gene: 7. CDR1 is SGHKS, CDR2 YYEKEE, per germline (reference sequence). CDR3 length equals 15 residues. The CDR3 bases are TGTGCCAGCAGCCCGTTTTGGACAGGGGGCACTGAAGCTTTCTTT. This codes for CASSPFWTGGTEAFF.

This clonotype occurred many times. The rearrangement joins TRBV7-9 to TRBJ2-3; TRBD1 matches 7 bases. CDR3 length: 15 residues. The germline V gene has CDR1 SEHNR and CDR2 FQNEAQ (reference sequence). V lost 4 bases and J lost 0; bases outside the gene matches: 4. CDR3 coding DNA: TGTGCCAGCAGCTCCGGGGACAGCAGCACAGATACGCAGTATTTT. This encodes CASSSGDSSTDTQYF.

In this sample, this clonotype turned up many times. V and J are TRBV12-3 or TRBV12-4 and TRBJ2-7; D is unresolved. Between the trimmed V and J ends, which lost 2 bases and 2 bases, there was a span of 10 bases. The CDR3 loop spans 14 amino acids. CDR3 residues: CASSLSVSPYEQYF. The CDR3, as DNA: TGTGCCAGCAGTTTAAGCGTCAGTCCCTACGAGCAGTACTTC.

This clonotype was found many times. The rearrangement uses TRBV7-2 and TRBJ2-7; D call uncertain. Trimming shortened V by 1 base and J by 0 bases, and 10 bases separated the two germline ends. Germline CDR1 reads SGHTA; CDR2 reads FQGNSA. The CDR3 is made up of 15 amino acids. The CDR3: CASSLGGVSSYEQYF. CDR3 nucleotide sequence: TGTGCCAGCAGCTTAGGCGGAGTCAGCTCCTACGAGCAGTACTTC.

In its sample, this clonotype was seen a few times. The chain recombines TRBV7-9 with TRBJ1-2; 11 nucleotides match TRBD1. The CDR3 covers 14 residues. J lost 4 bases, V lost 5 bases, and 3 bases had no gene match. The germline CDR1 and CDR2 sequences are SEHNR and FQNEAQ (reference sequence). DNA of the CDR3: TGTGCCAGCAGCCGAGGGACAGGGGGCTATGGCTACACCTTC. Translated: CASSRGTGGYGYTF.

Many counts were recorded for this clonotype. The chain joins TRBV7-9 to TRBJ2-7; D gene unclear. Germline CDR1 is SEHNR and CDR2 is FQNEAQ (reference sequence). This CDR3 spans 15 amino acids. Trimming left V 3 bases short and J 0 bases short, with 12 bases between. CDR3 sequence reads: CASSFSESNSYEQYF. CDR3 bases: TGTGCCAGCAGCTTCTCCGAGTCCAACTCCTACGAGCAGTACTTC.

The chain employs TRBV28 and TRBJ1-1; D is unresolved. V shed 8 bases and J shed 4 bases, with 14 bases lying between them. The CDR3 loop spans 13 amino acids. Germline V gene sequence: CDR1 MDHEN, CDR2 SYDVKM. The DNA of the CDR3 is TGTGCCAGCGGACGGACGGCGGTCACTGAAGCTTTCTTT. Protein: CASGRTAVTEAFF.

This chain links TRBV11-2 with TRBJ2-7, with TRBD1 identical over 10 bases. From germline, CDR1 is SGHAT and CDR2 FQNNGV. V lost 5 bases, J lost 4 bases, and 17 bases stayed unmatched. This CDR3 region has 18 residues. Here the CDR3 DNA reads TGTGCCAGCAGCCTTGTAACGGGCGGGACAGGGGATCGGTACGAGCAGTACTTC. Protein sequence: CASSLVTGGTGDRYEQYF.

CDR3 DNA sequence: TGTGCCAGCAGAGCCGGGACAGGGGGCGCATGGACCGAGCAGTACTTC. It specifies CASRAGTGGAWTEQYF. This chain uses TRBV7-9 with TRBJ2-7; 12 bases agree with TRBD1. The CDR3 runs to 16 residues. CDR1 SEHNR and CDR2 FQNEAQ come from the germline V gene (reference sequence). V lost 6 bases to trimming and J lost 6 bases; unmatched junction nucleotides: 12.

The table lists this clonotype with a few counts. The V gene is TRBV20-1, the J gene TRBJ2-7; 9 bases fit TRBD1. Unmatched junction bases numbered 3, after V lost 2 bases and J lost 7 bases. This CDR3 has 12 amino acids. Germline loops: CDR1 DFQATT, CDR2 SNEGSKA (reference sequence). In DNA, the CDR3 is TGCAGTGCTAGACCAGGACAGGGGGAGCAGTACTTC. Translated, it gives CSARPGQGEQYF.

This clonotype was seen only a few times. The chain recombines TRBV28 with TRBJ2-7; D unresolved. The CDR3 runs 15 residues. Trimming removed 2 bases at V and 2 bases at J, with 13 bases between. Germline loops: CDR1 MDHEN, CDR2 SYDVKM. The CDR3 bases are TGTGCCAGCAGTTTAGTCCTGGCTGCTACCTACGAGCAGTACTTC. It is translated as CASSLVLAATYEQYF.

The chain couples TRBV20-1 to TRBJ2-1; D call uncertain. The germline gives CDR1 DFQATT, CDR2 SNEGSKA (reference sequence). The ends were cut back, 3 bases at V and 5 bases at J, with 5 bases in the middle. The CDR3 is made up of 11 amino acids. CDR3 in DNA: TGCAGTGCTAGCGGAAACAATGAGCAGTTCTTC. Translation: CSASGNNEQFF.

The chain recombines TRBV19 with TRBJ1-1; D unresolved. Germline V gene data show CDR1 as LNHDA and CDR2 as SQIVND (reference sequence). The CDR3 extends over 13 amino acids. Between the trimmed V and J ends, which lost 2 bases and 5 bases, there was a span of 9 bases. This CDR3 is CASSITRRTEAFF. The CDR3 DNA sequence: TGTGCCAGTAGTATAACCAGAAGGACTGAAGCTTTCTTT.